The 20 T cell receptor beta chains below come from one sample, sequenced in a study of a mutant IDH1 vaccine in newly diagnosed glioma listed by TCRdb under 2021. What this sample's time point label stands for: week 35, safety follow-up. A 20-mer mutant IDH1 peptide at 300 micrograms in Montanide made up each vaccine dose, which was injected subcutaneously together with topical imiquimod. The antigens of these receptors remain unknown. Receptor amplification or capture employed the immunoSEQ multiplex PCR assay. Sourced from immuneACCESS, this table was stored by TCRdb with only in-frame sequences that have V and J called. A share of the clones is absent; for the studies checked, an unresolved V gene accounts for under half, and the remainder has no known explanation. Counted in this sample were approximately 62,000 clones; 80% to 85% of them appeared once. The top ten clones comprise about 4.2% of the sample.

The sequences come from PBMCs, collected from a glioma patient whose treatment included an IDH1 peptide vaccine. The receptors shown here come from a man younger than 40 with glioma.

The chain couples TRBV9 to TRBJ2-3, with a possible D match to TRBD1 (5 bases). Deletions cut 3 bases from V and 9 bases from J, with 23 bases between. Germline CDR1 is SGDLS and CDR2 is YYNGEE. The CDR3 totals 16 residues. The CDR3 loop reads CASSDQGTNPQGTQYF. CDR3 DNA: TGTGCCAGCAGCGACCAGGGAACAAACCCCCAGGGAACGCAGTATTTT.

V is TRBV6-6 and J is TRBJ1-4; D is ambiguous. Germline lookup yields CDR1 MNHNY and CDR2 SVGAGI (reference sequence). The CDR3 loop spans 14 amino acids. Trimming cost V 3 bases and J 8 bases, with 13 bases left between them. The CDR3 sequence is CASSYVGYTEKLFF. CDR3 nucleotide sequence: TGTGCCAGCAGTTATGTCGGTTATACGGAAAAACTGTTTTTT.

V and J are TRBV6-1 and TRBJ1-4; TRBD1 aligns across 8 bases. V lost 3 bases, J lost 7 bases, and 10 bases stayed unmatched. Per the germline V gene, CDR1 is MNHNS and CDR2 is SASEGT. The CDR3 is 16 amino acids. This CDR3 reads CASSEGTGLGGEKLFF. CDR3 in DNA: TGTGCCAGCAGTGAGGGGACAGGTTTAGGGGGTGAAAAACTGTTTTTT.

The genes are TRBV29-1 and TRBJ2-1; D perhaps matches TRBD1 (5 bases). CDR3 length: 15 residues. The V end lost 6 bases, the J end lost 0 bases, and 15 bases lay between the germline ends. Germline V gives CDR1 SQVTM, CDR2 ANQGSEA. CDR3 loop: CSVNPGRLSYNEQFF. The CDR3 nucleotides are TGCAGCGTCAACCCAGGGCGCCTCTCCTACAATGAGCAGTTCTTC.

The chain has TRBV18 and TRBJ2-1; 8 bases fit TRBD1. With 5 bases clipped from V and 8 bases from J, the junction kept 8 bases outside the gene matches. The CDR3 contains 14 residues. Per the germline V gene, CDR1 is KGHSH and CDR2 is LQKENI. CDR3 in DNA: TGTGCCAGCTCATCAGGACAGGGTACCTATGAGCAGTTCTTC. Protein product: CASSSGQGTYEQFF.

The chain couples TRBV20-1 to TRBJ1-2; D gene unclear. The CDR3 sequence is 11 residues long. Germline V gives CDR1 DFQATT, CDR2 SNEGSKA (reference sequence). V was trimmed by 6 bases and J by 7 bases, leaving 12 bases between them. CDR3 DNA sequence: TGCAGTGCCTTACTTCTTTTTGGCTACACCTTC. This codes for CSALLLFGYTF.

J is TRBJ2-3 and V is TRBV18; TRBD2 matches 7 bases. Germline trimming cut 0 bases from V and 0 bases from J; bases unmatched to any gene: 6. The germline gives CDR1 KGHSH, CDR2 LQKENI. The CDR3 loop spans 17 amino acids. CDR3 in amino acids: CASSPPGRGSSTDTQYF. The CDR3 DNA follows: TGTGCCAGCTCACCACCGGGGCGGGGGTCGAGCACAGATACGCAGTATTTT.

CDR3 sequence: CASSISPGRKNTEAFF. CDR3 DNA: TGTGCCAGTAGTATAAGCCCGGGCAGAAAAAACACTGAAGCTTTCTTT. The V gene is TRBV19, the J gene TRBJ1-1; D remains unclear. The length of the CDR3 is 16 residues. In germline, CDR1 is LNHDA, CDR2 SQIVND (reference sequence). The V gene lost 2 bases and the J gene lost 2 bases, with 15 bases spanning the gap.

The rearrangement links TRBV25-1 to TRBJ2-5; D is ambiguous. V was cut by 1 base and J by 5 bases, with 23 bases left in between. This CDR3 spans 18 amino acids. Looked up from germline, CDR1 is MGHDK and CDR2 is SYGVNS. The CDR3 reads CASSESPRPNAFQETQYF. Here the CDR3 DNA reads TGTGCCAGCAGTGAATCCCCCCGGCCGAATGCGTTCCAGGAGACCCAGTACTTC.

This clone was seen more than once but under ten times. The CDR3 region has the DNA TGTGCCAGCTCACCTTACCAAGAGACCCAGTACTTC. Protein: CASSPYQETQYF. The chain couples TRBV18 to TRBJ2-5; D not resolved. Between the trimmed V and J ends, which lost 3 bases and 0 bases, there was a span of 2 bases. The CDR3 length is 12 residues. CDR1 and CDR2 from the germline V gene are KGHSH and LQKENI.

The J gene is TRBJ2-3, the V gene TRBV5-1, with D possibly matching TRBD1 (5 bases). Germline CDR1 and CDR2: SGHRS and YFSETQ. Deletions cut 1 base from V and 1 base from J, with 13 bases between. The CDR3 has 16 amino acids. The CDR3 DNA follows: TGCGCCAGCAGCTTGACAGGCACCCTGCGCACAGATACGCAGTATTTT. Residues: CASSLTGTLRTDTQYF.

The CDR3 DNA follows: TGCGCCAGCAGCTCGGGACAGGGGAGCTCCTACAATGAGCAGTTCTTC. Translated, it gives CASSSGQGSSYNEQFF. V gene TRBV5-1 combines with J gene TRBJ2-1; 10 bases agree with TRBD1. Germline V CDR1 and CDR2: SGHRS, YFSETQ. V shed 3 bases and J 0 bases; nucleotides not matched to a gene: 3. This CDR3 contains 16 residues. Looking up the rest from reference TRBV5-1 and TRBJ2-1 gives the full variable domain: KAGVTQTPRYLIKTRGQQVTLSCSPISGHRSVSWYQQTPGQGLQFLFEYFSETQRNKGNFPGRFSGRQFSNSRSEMNVSTLELGDSALYLCASSSGQGSSYNEQFFGPGTRLTVL.

This clone was counted only a few times. The J gene is TRBJ1-1, the V gene TRBV27, with TRBD1 matching over 7 bases. The CDR3 runs 13 residues. Germline assignment: CDR1 MNHEY and CDR2 SMNVEV (reference sequence). J lost 11 bases, V lost 0 bases, and 6 bases had no gene match. The CDR3 here is CASSLSARGQAFF. DNA of the CDR3: TGTGCCAGCAGTTTATCCGCGAGGGGGCAGGCTTTCTTT.

The chain joins TRBV6-5 to TRBJ2-2; D remains unclear. Germline CDR1 and CDR2: MNHEY and SVGAGI. V was pared by 6 bases and J by 0 bases, with 8 bases between. The CDR3 extends over 14 amino acids. This CDR3 reads CASRSRANTGELFF. The CDR3 region has the DNA TGTGCCAGCAGGTCCAGAGCGAACACCGGGGAGCTGTTTTTT.

This clone was seen only once. This chain links TRBV9 with TRBJ2-5; TRBD2 agrees at 13 bases. The CDR3 has 15 residues. CDR1 SGDLS and CDR2 YYNGEE come from the germline V gene. Losses at the gene ends were 2 bases for V and 3 bases for J; bases not matched to a gene: 1. CDR3 coding DNA: TGTGCCAGCAGCGTGGGGACTAGCGGGGAAGAGACCCAGTACTTC. Amino acids: CASSVGTSGEETQYF.

The CDR3 bases are TGTGCCAGCAGCTTGTGGACAAGGGGAAAAGCTAACTATGGCTACACCTTC. Protein sequence: CASSLWTRGKANYGYTF. The V and J genes are TRBV5-6 and TRBJ1-2; D may be TRBD1 (5 bases). CDR1 is SGHDT and CDR2 is YYEEEE in the germline V gene. Deletions cut 1 base from V and 0 bases from J, with 16 bases between. The CDR3 has 17 residues.

The rearrangement links TRBV13 to TRBJ2-7, with 7 bases lining up with TRBD1. Germline values: CDR1 PRHDT, CDR2 FYEKMQ (reference sequence). The ends lost 6 bases at V and 2 bases at J; junction bases unmatched: 4. CDR3 size: 13 residues. CDR3 in amino acids: CASRNRGTYEQYF. The DNA for the CDR3 is TGTGCCAGCAGAAACAGGGGTACCTACGAGCAGTACTTC. Full variable domain (missing parts from reference TRBV13 and TRBJ2-7): AAGVIQSPRHLIKEKRETATLKCYPIPRHDTVYWYQQGPGQDPQFLISFYEKMQSDKGSIPDRFSAQQFSDYHSELNMSSLELGDSALYFCASRNRGTYEQYFGPGTRLTVT.

The rearrangement links TRBV7-8 to TRBJ2-5; D call uncertain. V lost 0 bases and J 5 bases, leaving 7 bases between the germline ends. CDR1 SGHVS and CDR2 FQNEAQ come from the germline V gene. The CDR3 has 13 residues. Here the CDR3 reads CASSLAERETQYF. In nucleotides, the CDR3 is TGTGCCAGCAGCTTAGCGGAACGGGAGACCCAGTACTTC.

This clone was counted a few times. The CDR3 nucleotides are TGTGCCAGCAGCGTAGGGACAGGAAACTATGGCTACACCTTC. The encoded protein is CASSVGTGNYGYTF. This chain links TRBV9 with TRBJ1-2, with 7 bases lining up with TRBD1. The germline gives CDR1 SGDLS, CDR2 YYNGEE. The CDR3 length is 14 residues. V gave up 0 bases and J gave up 2 bases; unmatched junction bases: 1.

This chain joins TRBV6-6 and TRBJ1-1; the D gene is possibly TRBD1 (5 bases). Germline V gives CDR1 MNHNY, CDR2 SVGAGI (reference sequence). The CDR3 has 12 amino acids. The germline V and J ends were trimmed by 2 bases and 10 bases, with 11 bases remaining between them. CDR3 protein: CASSYGQGRAFF. The CDR3 DNA reads TGTGCCAGCAGTTACGGCCAGGGTCGAGCTTTCTTT.